This TCR beta chain was obtained from a study of control samples from healthy donors and cancer patients (dated by TCRdb to the early 2020s). Libraries were prepared through the immunoSEQ multiplex PCR assay. TCRdb retrieved this table from immuneACCESS and kept in-frame rearrangements only. Not all clones are present; in checked studies, unresolved V genes account for under half, and no reason is known for the remainder. The sample yields 150,000 to 160,000 clones; over 85% were counted once. Of the sample, 2.4% falls within the top ten clones. Notes on this clone: Its binding antigen is unknown. The record has no base qualities; no much larger clone is one base away.

The sequenced sample consisted of blood. This clonotype originated in a man between 45 and 60 years old in good health.

CDR3 sequence: CASSLGRNTGELFF. The nucleotides read TGTGCCAGCAGTTTAGGCAGGAACACCGGGGAGCTGTTTTTT. The chain is made from TRBV27 and TRBJ2-2, with the D gene uncertain. At the junction V is shortened by 2 bases and J by 1 base, with 5 bases in between. CDR1 and CDR2 (MNHEY, SMNVEV) derive from the germline V gene (reference sequence). CDR3 length: 14 amino acids, cysteine to phenylalanine. The entry retains the CDR3 DNA only, 42 bases that are in frame from base 1.